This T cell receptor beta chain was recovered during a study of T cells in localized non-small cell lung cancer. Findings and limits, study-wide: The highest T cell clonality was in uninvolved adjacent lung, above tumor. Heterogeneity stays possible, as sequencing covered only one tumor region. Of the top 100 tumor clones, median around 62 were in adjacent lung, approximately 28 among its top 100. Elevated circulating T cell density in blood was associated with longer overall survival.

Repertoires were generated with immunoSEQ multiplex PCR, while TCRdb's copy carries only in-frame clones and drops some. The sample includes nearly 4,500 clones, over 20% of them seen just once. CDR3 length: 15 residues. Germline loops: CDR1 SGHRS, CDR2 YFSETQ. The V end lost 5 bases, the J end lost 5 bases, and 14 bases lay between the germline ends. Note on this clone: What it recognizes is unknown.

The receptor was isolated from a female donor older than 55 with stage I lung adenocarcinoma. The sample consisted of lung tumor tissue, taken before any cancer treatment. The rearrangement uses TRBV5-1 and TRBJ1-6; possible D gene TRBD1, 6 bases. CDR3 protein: CASRGWTADNSPLHF. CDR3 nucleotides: TGCGCCAGCAGGGGGTGGACAGCTGATAATTCACCCCTCCACTTT.